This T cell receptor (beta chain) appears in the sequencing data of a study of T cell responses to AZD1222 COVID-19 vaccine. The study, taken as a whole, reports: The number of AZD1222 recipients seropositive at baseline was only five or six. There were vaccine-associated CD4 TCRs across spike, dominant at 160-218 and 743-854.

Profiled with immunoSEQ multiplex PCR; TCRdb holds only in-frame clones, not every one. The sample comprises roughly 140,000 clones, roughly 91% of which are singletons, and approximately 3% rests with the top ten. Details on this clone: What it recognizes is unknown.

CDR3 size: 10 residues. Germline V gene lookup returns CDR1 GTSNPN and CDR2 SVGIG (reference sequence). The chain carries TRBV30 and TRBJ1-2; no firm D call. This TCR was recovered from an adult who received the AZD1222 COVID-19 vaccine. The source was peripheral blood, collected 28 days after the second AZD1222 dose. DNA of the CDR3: TGTGTCATGGAGGGAAATGGCTACACCTTC. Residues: CVMEGNGYTF.